Listed below are T cell receptor beta chains from one sample, sequenced in a study of cytomegalovirus exposure and HLA in healthy donors. Assay: immunoSEQ multiplex PCR; the TCRdb copy retains only in-frame clones and omits some. The sample includes about 200,000 clones. Material for sequencing was PBMCs. All receptors come from a girl aged 2 to 9 in good health and CMV-seropositive. The CDR3 runs from the conserved cysteine through the conserved F or W. The D gene is left open where the match is weak.

v_gene	j_gene	d_gene	CDR3nt	CDR3aa
TRBV5-1	TRBJ2-1	TRBD2	TGCGCCAGCAGCACCGCCGCCGGGACTAGCGTTTCCTACAATGAGCAGTTCTTC	CASSTAAGTSVSYNEQFF
TRBV5-1	TRBJ1-4	NA	TGCGCCAGCAGCTTTCGGCAGGGAGGCTTAACTAATGAAAAACTGTTTTTT	CASSFRQGGLTNEKLFF
TRBV6-5	TRBJ2-2	NA	TGTGCCAGCAGTTACCAGGTCACCGGGGAGCTGTTTTTT	CASSYQVTGELFF
TRBV6-8	TRBJ2-4	NA	TGTGCCAGCTCAATTAGCGGAAGGTCTAAAAACATTCAGTACTTC	CASSISGRSKNIQYF
TRBV6-6	TRBJ1-1	NA	TGTGCCAGCAGTTACGGAGGGGCGAACACTGAAGCTTTCTTT	CASSYGGANTEAFF
TRBV5-4	TRBJ2-1	NA	TGTGCCAGCAGCCCACCCAGCGGGGAGGGGGGCTACAATGAGCAGTTCTTC	CASSPPSGEGGYNEQFF
TRBV10-3	TRBJ2-2	TRBD2	TGTGCCATCAGTGGGGGGACTAGCGGGATGGGGGAGCTGTTTTTT	CAISGGTSGMGELFF
TRBV29-1	TRBJ1-2	NA	TGCAGCGTCCCCTCTAACTATGGCTACACCTTC	CSVPSNYGYTF
TRBV15	TRBJ2-3	NA	TGTGCCACCAGCGAAGCGTGGAGCACAGATACGCAGTATTTT	CATSEAWSTDTQYF
TRBV7-2	TRBJ2-1	TRBD1	TGTGCCAGCAGCCCAAGATCGGACAGGGGAGGTGAGCAGTTCTTC	CASSPRSDRGGEQFF
TRBV28	TRBJ1-2	NA	TGTGCCAGCAGAATACAGGGAATGGATGGCTACACCTTC	CASRIQGMDGYTF
TRBV7-2	TRBJ2-4	TRBD2	TGTGCCAGCAGCTTAGTTACCCGGCTAGCGGTTTCGAAAAACATTCAGTACTTC	CASSLVTRLAVSKNIQYF
TRBV25-1	TRBJ2-7	NA	TGTGCCAGCAGTGAAGGCGGGGTGGCAGACTCCTACGAGCAGTACTTC	CASSEGGVADSYEQYF
TRBV29-1	TRBJ2-1	TRBD1	TGCAGCGTTGAGGGTCAGGTAGACAGGGGGCGACTTTGGAATGAGCAGTTCTTC	CSVEGQVDRGRLWNEQFF
TRBV29-1	TRBJ2-1	NA	TGCAGCGTTGAAGAATTGGAACGGAGATACAATGAGCAGTTCTTC	CSVEELERRYNEQFF
TRBV5-1	TRBJ2-7	TRBD2	TGCGCCAGCAGCTCGAGCGGGAGGGCCTACGAGCAGTACTTC	CASSSSGRAYEQYF
TRBV7-9	TRBJ1-4	NA	TGTGCCAGCAGTTCTGACCAGGGGTTTAATGAAAAACTGTTTTTT	CASSSDQGFNEKLFF
TRBV11-2	TRBJ2-7	TRBD2	TGTGCCAGCAGCCTAGGCCCTCCGGGACTAGCGGGAGAGGGCGAGCAGTACTTC	CASSLGPPGLAGEGEQYF
TRBV13	TRBJ2-7	TRBD2	TGTGCCAGCAGCTATTGGACTAGCGGGAGATTCTACGAGCAGTACTTC	CASSYWTSGRFYEQYF
TRBV14	TRBJ1-1	NA	TGTGCCATCCAGGGGTGGGACACTGAAGCTTTCTTT	CAIQGWDTEAFF